This TCR beta chain was captured in a study of vaccination and CD4 T cells after COVID-19 (dated by TCRdb to between 2021 and 2022). As for the study more broadly: SARS-CoV-2 positivity had been established in the convalescent patients by nasal swab PCR, and mild disease was recorded in several of these patients and severe disease in one. The convalescent cohort included six males and four females, with two Hispanic individuals, seven Caucasians, two Asians and one multiracial person. Participants received two doses of either the Pfizer-BioNTech BNT162b2 vaccine (n=8) or the Moderna mRNA-1273 vaccine (n=2). Post-COVID blood samples were collected from convalescent patients a median of approximately 100 days after diagnosis, with a range of about 35 to 180 days. The time from the second vaccine dose to post-vaccine blood sampling had a median of around 72 days and ranged from about 14 to 250 days. The cultures were stimulated with overlapping spike peptide pools from SARS-CoV-2 and from the common cold coronaviruses HCoV-NL63, HCoV-OC43 and HCoV-229E. Control cultures received a CEFX viral epitope pool as the positive control, an HIV-1 Nef peptide pool as the negative control, or no peptide. The spike-specific CD4+ TCR repertoire was compared before and after mRNA vaccination in 10 to 11 COVID-19 convalescent patients and a handful of infection-naive healthy vaccine recipients.

Details on this clonotype: The specificity of this receptor is unknown. No quality values exist for individual bases; no much larger clone is one base distant.

The full study reports these points: In convalescent patients, a median around 90% of post-vaccine SARS-CoV-2-reactive clones were detected only after vaccination, suggesting vaccine-specific priming. The study included relatively few convalescent patients and did not analyze early timepoints after natural infection. In convalescent patients, nearly all vaccine-specific clones (304 of 307) were found to be mono-reactive for SARS-CoV-2 spike rather than cross-reactive with common cold coronaviruses. Although the median number of SARS-CoV-2-reactive clonotypes went up from fewer than 25 after infection to 38 after vaccination, the increase was not significant.

The treatment or condition label on this specimen signifies: approximately nine-day PBMC culture with coronavirus spike peptide pools or control peptides (ViraFEST assay). The ViraFEST assay, used in the study, expanded antigen-specific T cells with peptide pools and then identified the expanded clonotypes through TCR sequencing. Positive SARS-CoV-2 PCR tests in the convalescent patients dated from March to December 2020, before Alpha, Beta and Delta variants emerged in the United States. Approximately 2.1 million PBMCs per well were cultured in IMDM with roughly 5% human AB serum and 8 to 10 IU/ml IL-2, plus 10 ug/ml peptide pools. On days 3 and 7, half of the culture medium was replaced with fresh IL-2-containing medium. Once the cells had been in culture for less than 11 days, the EasySep CD4+ T cell isolation kit was used to isolate CD4+ T cells by negative selection. PBMCs were separated from whole blood using Ficoll-Paque Plus gradient centrifugation and then either used fresh or cryopreserved at -140C. In general, triplicate wells were set up for every culture condition.

Including the terminal cysteine and phenylalanine, the CDR3 comprises 15 residues. Only CDR3 DNA remains: 45 bases, in frame from the first base. Taken from the germline V gene, the CDR1 and CDR2 loops are MDHEN and SYDVKM. Between the V and J ends, shortened by 2 bases and 5 bases respectively, the junction contains 15 bases. Library prep was done by PCR. DNA from cultured CD4+ T cells was subjected to TCR sequencing with the Oncomine TCR Beta short-read assay at the Johns Hopkins FTIC core. The QIAamp micro DNA kit was used to extract genomic DNA from the cultured CD4+ T cells. Oncomine TCR Beta libraries made from cultured CD4+ T cells were pooled using unique dual indexes and sequenced on an Illumina iSeq 100. The authors' pipeline ran thus. Non-productive sequences were filtered out, and CDR3s that did not start with C, did not end with F or W, or were shorter than 7 amino acids were discarded. The MANAFEST web application was used to identify antigen-specific clonotypes by comparing peptide-stimulated wells against reference wells and other culture wells. For a clone to be called positive, the clone needed an FDR below 0.05, an odds ratio above 5, and a productive frequency above 0.1% in at least two of three replicate wells. Cross-reactive clonotypes were defined as significantly expanded in both SARS-CoV-2 spike wells and at least one common cold coronavirus spike condition. CDR3 homology was assessed with Levenshtein distances (stringdist) and unrooted phylogenetic trees (ape) in R version 3.6.1. TCRdb cleaned the public reads at Q25 with fastp, built clones with MiXCR and kept in-frame beta chains. Rows matching on CDR3 protein sequence are summarized as one entry with the most common DNA and genes. TCRdb's processing, not the authors', yielded these V and J calls. In all, the sample holds roughly 15,000 distinct CDR3 sequences, and 45% to 65% of those were seen once. The top ten clonotypes cover about 34% of the sample.

Recombination connected TRBV28 to TRBJ1-2, with no confidently assigned D gene. This clonotype was sampled from a human donor with COVID-19. The sample here was cultured CD4+ T cells from blood, taken after SARS-CoV-2 vaccination. The base sequence is TGTGCCAGCAGTTTAGACCTCAGCCGTTGGTATGGCTACACCTTC. Its protein reads: CASSLDLSRWYGYTF.